This entry lists 21 T cell receptor beta chains sequenced from one sample in a study of post-analysis software for immune sequencing data. Study results and limitations: Roughly 5 TRBV segments occurring more often in patients than controls included TRBV5-6, TRBV5-1 and TRBV20-1.

Incorporated into the TCR beta cDNA libraries were unique molecular identifiers, which served to reduce PCR and sequencing biases. TCRdb fed the PCR reads into MiXCR, producing one record per CDR3 protein. The top ten hold roughly 4.9% of the sample, which has about 770,000 distinct CDR3 sequences, 46% seen once. Their specific antigens are unknown. The sequenced sample was blood. Receptor source: a girl under 18 with multiple sclerosis.

This clonotype was observed a handful of times. This rearrangement joins TRBV29-1 to TRBJ2-4, with D possibly called TRBD1 or TRBD2 (5 bases each). The J call may be incorrect, as the DNA end agrees better with TRBJ2-5. The CDR3 consists of 11 residues. Germline values: CDR1 SQVTM, CDR2 ANQGSEA. The CDR3 nucleotides read TGCAGCGCCTGGGGGAGAGAGACCCAGTACTTC. Its translation: CSAWGRETQYF.

The chain uses TRBV29-1 and TRBJ2-1, with 10 positions matching TRBD2. CDR1 is SQVTM and CDR2 is ANQGSEA in the germline V gene. This CDR3 has 15 residues. With V trimmed by 6 bases and J by 3 bases, 8 bases remained unmatched. The CDR3 spells CSVELAGERYNEQFF. CDR3 nucleotide sequence: TGCAGCGTCGAGCTAGCGGGAGAACGCTACAATGAGCAGTTCTTC.

This clonotype was detected only once. The V call is TRBV25-1, the J call TRBJ2-2; D unclear. Germline lookup yields CDR1 MGHDK and CDR2 SYGVNS. The CDR3 is 12 amino acids. V lost 4 bases and J 8 bases, leaving 8 bases between the germline ends. As DNA, the CDR3 is TGTGCCAGCAGTGGCCTGTGGGGGGAGCTGTTTTTT. Its protein is CASSGLWGELFF.

The chain has TRBV28 and TRBJ2-1, with D tentatively TRBD2 (5 bases). Germline V lookup: CDR1 MDHEN, CDR2 SYDVKM. With 2 bases removed from V and 8 bases from J, the gap between germline ends came to 10 bases. There are 13 residues in the CDR3. The CDR3 loop is CASSLTGKYEQFF. Here the CDR3 DNA reads TGTGCCAGCAGTTTAACGGGGAAATATGAGCAGTTCTTC. The full variable domain, with the rest looked up from reference TRBV28 and TRBJ2-1, is DVKVTQSSRYLVKRTGEKVFLECVQDMDHENMFWYRQDPGLGLRLIYFSYDVKMKEKGDIPEGYSVSREKKERFSLILESASTNQTSMYLCASSLTGKYEQFFGPGTRLTVL.

This rearrangement joins TRBV27 to TRBJ1-2, with a weak D call TRBD1 (5 bases). Trimming pared 6 bases from V and 1 base from J, leaving 9 bases between. Germline-derived CDR1 and CDR2 are MNHEY and SMNVEV (reference sequence). The CDR3 extends over 13 amino acids. This CDR3 is CASSGTLNYGYTF. The CDR3 nucleotides are TGTGCCAGCAGCGGGACCCTTAACTATGGCTACACCTTC.

The chain joins TRBV9 to TRBJ2-4, with D maybe TRBD2 (6 bases). The last part of the DNA fits TRBJ2-7 better; the J call may be wrong. Germline V gene sequence: CDR1 SGDLS, CDR2 YYNGEE. CDR3 length equals 16 residues. The CDR3 sequence is CASSEAPSGEPYEQYF. CDR3 coding DNA: TGTGCCAGCAGCGAGGCCCCATCGGGGGAACCTTACGAGCAGTACTTC.

A note on this clonotype: One end of the junction is discordant with germline, which a read error may explain. This chain links TRBV7-9 with TRBJ2-7; D uncertain. The CDR3 sequence is 15 residues long. Germline V gives CDR1 SEHNR, CDR2 FQNEAQ (reference sequence). This CDR3 reads CTSSFSLGAAYEQYF. CDR3 DNA: TGTACCAGCAGCTTCTCTCTCGGAGCAGCGTACGAGCAGTACTTC.

This clonotype was detected a few times. This rearrangement joins TRBV4-3 to TRBJ2-1; 12 bases fit TRBD2. The CDR3 runs 17 residues. Trimming removed 0 bases from V and 8 bases from J; junction bases left unmatched: 8. Germline CDR1 reads LGHNA; CDR2 reads YSLEER. The CDR3, as DNA: TGCGCCAGCAGCCAAGATCCCGGACTAGCGGGAATATATGAGCAGTTCTTC. Its protein is CASSQDPGLAGIYEQFF.

J is TRBJ2-3 and V is TRBV9; no definite D call. CDR3 length: 12 amino acids. V lost 6 bases and J 2 bases, leaving 7 bases between the germline ends. Germline CDR1 and CDR2: SGDLS and YYNGEE. This chain's CDR3 is CASNAFTDTQYF. The CDR3 nucleotides read TGTGCCAGCAACGCCTTCACAGATACGCAGTATTTT. Looking up the rest from reference TRBV9 and TRBJ2-3 gives the full variable domain: DSGVTQTPKHLITATGQRVTLRCSPRSGDLSVYWYQQSLDQGLQFLIQYYNGEERAKGNILERFSAQQFPDLHSELNLSSLELGDSALYFCASNAFTDTQYFGPGTRLTVL.

This clonotype came up a few times. One junction end disagrees with the germline gene, perhaps due to a read error. DNA of the CDR3: TGTGCCGGCAGTTACTCAGTACAGACTATCTATGGCTACACCTTC. The encoded protein is CAGSYSVQTIYGYTF. The chain recombines TRBV6-5 with TRBJ1-2; D is uncertain. The CDR3 totals 15 residues. Germline loops: CDR1 MNHEY, CDR2 SVGAGI.

This chain links TRBV28 with TRBJ1-2; the D is unclear. The CDR3 runs to 14 residues. Germline V gives CDR1 MDHEN, CDR2 SYDVKM. Trimming took off 5 bases at V and 4 bases at J, with 14 bases between the two ends. In DNA, the CDR3 is TGTGCCAGCAGTGAACCGGCCGGCGGCTATGGCTACACCTTC. It is translated as CASSEPAGGYGYTF.

The genes are TRBV9 and TRBJ2-1; 9 nucleotides match TRBD2. The V and J ends lost 0 bases and 8 bases, in that order; junction bases with no gene match: 6. The CDR3 is 15 residues long. Germline V gene sequence: CDR1 SGDLS, CDR2 YYNGEE. The CDR3 loop reads CASSVGASGKDEQFF. CDR3 DNA sequence: TGTGCCAGCAGCGTAGGGGCTAGCGGGAAGGATGAGCAGTTCTTC.

This clonotype appeared a few times. The chain is built from TRBV28 and TRBJ2-5, with D uncertain. This CDR3 comprises 11 residues. V was shortened by 6 bases and J by 12 bases, with 14 bases between the two germline ends. Germline V gives CDR1 MDHEN, CDR2 SYDVKM. The CDR3 bases are TGTGCCAGCAGCCGTGGTCCGTGGGAGTACTTC. Translating gives CASSRGPWEYF.

V usage is TRBV6-6 and J usage is TRBJ2-1; D is possibly TRBD2 (5 bases). The CDR3 contains 16 residues. CDR1 and CDR2 (germline): MNHNY, SVGAGI (reference sequence). Deletions cut 7 bases from V and 9 bases from J, with 25 bases between. Here the CDR3 reads CASTVQIGRPEGEQFF. CDR3 nucleotide sequence: TGTGCCAGCACAGTTCAGATCGGCAGACCCGAGGGTGAGCAGTTCTTC.

The J gene is TRBJ1-1, the V gene TRBV6-1; no clear D. CDR1 and CDR2 from the germline V gene are MNHNS and SASEGT. Trimming took 4 bases from V and 4 from J, leaving 7 bases between them. The CDR3 spans 12 residues. The CDR3 DNA sequence: TGTGCCAGCAGTGGGGTTATCACTGAAGCTTTCTTT. This codes for CASSGVITEAFF.

CDR3 coding DNA: TGCGCCAGCAGCCAGTACGTTGGAGGGGCCTACAATGAGCAGTTCTTC. Residues: CASSQYVGGAYNEQFF. The chain recombines TRBV4-3 with TRBJ2-1; D may be TRBD2 (6 bases). V lost 3 bases, J lost 2 bases, and 14 bases lay in between. This CDR3 region has 16 residues. Germline V gene data show CDR1 as LGHNA and CDR2 as YSLEER.

This clonotype was seen a handful of times. The chain has TRBV29-1 and TRBJ2-7, with D unresolved. In germline, CDR1 is SQVTM, CDR2 ANQGSEA. There are 14 residues in the CDR3. V lost 4 bases and J 0 bases, leaving 13 bases between the germline ends. The CDR3 region has the DNA TGCAGCGTTGGAAAGAGTCTCCTCTCCTACGAGCAGTACTTC. Translated: CSVGKSLLSYEQYF.

This clonotype was picked up a small number of times. V is TRBV10-3 and J is TRBJ2-5, with D possibly TRBD2 on 5 matching bases. Per the germline V gene, CDR1 is ENHRY and CDR2 is SYGVKD. Deletions cut 4 bases from V and 1 base from J, with 10 bases between. The CDR3 extends over 14 amino acids. The CDR3 reads CAISGVGLQETQYF. The CDR3 DNA reads TGTGCCATCAGTGGAGTCGGACTCCAAGAGACCCAGTACTTC.

This clonotype was recorded a few times. V is TRBV28 and J is TRBJ1-5; possible D gene TRBD1, 5 bases. With 3 bases removed from V and 3 bases from J, the gap between germline ends came to 9 bases. Germline V CDR1 and CDR2: MDHEN, SYDVKM. The CDR3 spans 14 residues. The CDR3 here is CASSLGQDNQPQHF. The DNA of the CDR3 is TGTGCCAGCAGTTTGGGGCAGGACAATCAGCCCCAGCATTTT.

The chain is built from TRBV7-2 and TRBJ2-1, with 10 bases matching TRBD2. After removal of 5 bases from V and 7 bases from J, the junction contained 17 bases not matched to a gene. Germline V gives CDR1 SGHTA, CDR2 FQGNSA. The CDR3 is 18 residues long. The CDR3 nucleotides read TGTGCCAGCAGCATCAGGGGAGGCCGGACTAGCGGTAGGAATGAGCAGTTCTTC. This encodes CASSIRGGRTSGRNEQFF.

The chain carries TRBV27 and TRBJ2-7, with TRBD1 identical over 10 bases. The V segment lost 6 bases and the J segment 5 bases; nucleotides outside the gene matches: 10. CDR3 size: 15 residues. Germline-derived CDR1 and CDR2 are MNHEY and SMNVEV (reference sequence). As DNA, the CDR3 is TGTGCCAGCAGCCCCGGACAGGGGGTTACCCACGAGCAGTACTTC. Its protein is CASSPGQGVTHEQYF.